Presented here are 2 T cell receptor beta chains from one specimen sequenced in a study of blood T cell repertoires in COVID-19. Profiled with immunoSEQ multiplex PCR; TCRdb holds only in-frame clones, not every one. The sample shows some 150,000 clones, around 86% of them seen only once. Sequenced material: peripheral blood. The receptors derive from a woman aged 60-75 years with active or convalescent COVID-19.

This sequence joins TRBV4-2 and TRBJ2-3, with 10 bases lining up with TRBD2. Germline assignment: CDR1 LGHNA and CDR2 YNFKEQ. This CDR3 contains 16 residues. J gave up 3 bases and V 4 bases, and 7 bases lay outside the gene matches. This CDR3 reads CASSPIAGGGTDTQYF. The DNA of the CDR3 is TGTGCCAGCAGCCCCATAGCGGGGGGAGGGACAGATACGCAGTATTTT.

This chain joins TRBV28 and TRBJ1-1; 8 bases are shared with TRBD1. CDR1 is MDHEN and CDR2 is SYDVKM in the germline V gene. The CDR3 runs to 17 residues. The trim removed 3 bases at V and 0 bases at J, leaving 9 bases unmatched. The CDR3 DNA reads TGTGCCAGCAGTTTTCCGCGCAGGGGGCCGTTGAACACTGAAGCTTTCTTT. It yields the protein CASSFPRRGPLNTEAFF. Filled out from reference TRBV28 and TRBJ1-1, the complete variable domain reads DVKVTQSSRYLVKRTGEKVFLECVQDMDHENMFWYRQDPGLGLRLIYFSYDVKMKEKGDIPEGYSVSREKKERFSLILESASTNQTSMYLCASSFPRRGPLNTEAFFGQGTRLTVV.